A single sample is the source of the 4 T cell receptor beta chains below, sequenced in a study of breast tumors, draining lymph nodes, adjacent tissues. Breast cancer patients provided tissue from their axillary draining lymph nodes. TCRdb re-called the multiplex PCR reads through MiXCR, storing one row per CDR3 protein. This sample has approximately 250,000 distinct CDR3 sequences, with less than 40% found just once. The sample comprised axillary lymph node tissue. Source of these receptors: a female donor with breast cancer. Some clones in this sample may be carry-over from other donors' samples.

This clonotype was observed many times. The chain has TRBV11-2 and TRBJ2-3, with D perhaps TRBD2 (6 bases). Germline values: CDR1 SGHAT, CDR2 FQNNGV. Trimming pared 1 base from V and 1 base from J, leaving 12 bases between. The CDR3 is 16 amino acids. The CDR3 loop reads CASSLGVTGGTDTQYF. DNA of the CDR3: TGTGCCAGCAGCTTAGGGGTTACGGGGGGCACAGATACGCAGTATTTT.

This clonotype was counted only a few times. V is TRBV6-1 and J is TRBJ1-5, with 7 bases fitting TRBD1. Germline loops: CDR1 MNHNS, CDR2 SASEGT. V was pared by 4 bases and J by 4 bases, with 4 bases of the junction left unmatched. The CDR3 is made up of 14 amino acids. Written as DNA, the CDR3 is TGTGCCAGCAGTGTACCGACAGGGAATCAGCCCCAGCATTTT. This translates into CASSVPTGNQPQHF.

At least ten counts were recorded for this clonotype. The chain joins TRBV7-2 to TRBJ2-7; D is uncertain. From germline, CDR1 is SGHTA and CDR2 FQGNSA. This CDR3 region has 17 residues. V was pared by 2 bases and J by 0 bases, with 17 bases between. The CDR3 region is CASSLFPPRYSSYEQYF. The CDR3 DNA is TGTGCCAGCAGCTTATTCCCCCCACGTTATAGCTCCTACGAGCAGTACTTC. Drawing the rest from reference TRBV7-2 and TRBJ2-7, the complete variable domain is GAGVSQSPSNKVTEKGKDVELRCDPISGHTALYWYRQSLGQGLEFLIYFQGNSAPDKSGLPSDRFSAERTGGSVSTLTIQRTQQEDSAVYLCASSLFPPRYSSYEQYFGPGTRLTVT.

This clonotype was found many times. This chain connects TRBV19 to TRBJ1-2; D is undetermined. V was cut by 3 bases and J by 4 bases, with 9 bases left in between. This CDR3 region has 13 residues. From germline, CDR1 is LNHDA and CDR2 SQIVND (reference sequence). CDR3 bases: TGTGCCAGTAGTATCGGCAGGAGCTATGGCTACACCTTC. It specifies CASSIGRSYGYTF.